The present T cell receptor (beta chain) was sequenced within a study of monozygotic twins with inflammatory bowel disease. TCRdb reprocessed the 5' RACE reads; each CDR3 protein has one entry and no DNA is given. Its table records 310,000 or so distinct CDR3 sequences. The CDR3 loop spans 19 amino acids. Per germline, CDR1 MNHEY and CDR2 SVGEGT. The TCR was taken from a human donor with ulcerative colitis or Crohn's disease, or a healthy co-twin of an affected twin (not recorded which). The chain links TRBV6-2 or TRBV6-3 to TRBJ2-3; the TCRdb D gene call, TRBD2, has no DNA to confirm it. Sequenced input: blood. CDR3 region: CASSPSLYLAGKDVDTQYF.